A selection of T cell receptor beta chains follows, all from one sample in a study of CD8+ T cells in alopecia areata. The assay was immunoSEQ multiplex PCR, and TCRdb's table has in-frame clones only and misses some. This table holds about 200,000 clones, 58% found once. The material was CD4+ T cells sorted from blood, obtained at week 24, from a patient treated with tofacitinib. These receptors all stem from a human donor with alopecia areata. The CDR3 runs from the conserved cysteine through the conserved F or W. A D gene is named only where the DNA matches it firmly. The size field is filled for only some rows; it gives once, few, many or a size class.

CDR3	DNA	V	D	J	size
CAIKGTNTEAFF	TGTGCCATCAAGGGGACGAACACTGAAGCTTTCTTT	TRBV28	-	TRBJ1-1	-
CSAERGLNGYTF	TGCAGCGCTGAAAGGGGGCTAAATGGCTACACCTTC	TRBV29-1	TRBD1	TRBJ1-2	-
CAWSVGRQANGYTF	TGTGCCTGGAGTGTAGGGCGACAGGCAAATGGCTACACCTTC	TRBV30	-	TRBJ1-2	-
CASSLARSGLGQFF	TGTGCCAGCAGCTTAGCAAGATCCGGTCTTGGTCAGTTCTTC	TRBV7-9	-	TRBJ2-1	many
CASSQDVAGGYRFGYTF	TGTGCCAGCAGCCAAGATGTGGCAGGAGGGTACCGATTCGGCTACACCTTC	TRBV4-2	-	TRBJ1-2	few
CASSVASGDWVETQYF	TGTGCCAGCAGCGTCGCTAGCGGGGACTGGGTTGAGACCCAGTACTTC	TRBV9	TRBD2	TRBJ2-5	-
CASSPGGAQDYGYTF	TGTGCCAGCAGCCCGGGGGGGGCTCAGGACTATGGCTACACCTTC	TRBV6-6	-	TRBJ1-2	-
CATSRDLRVGNEQFF	TGTGCCACCAGCAGAGATCTTCGGGTCGGCAATGAGCAGTTCTTC	TRBV15	-	TRBJ2-1	few
CASSSGTGRSGANVLTF	TGTGCCAGTAGTTCTGGGACAGGGCGTTCTGGGGCCAACGTCCTGACTTTC	TRBV19	TRBD1	TRBJ2-6	few
CASSYRDSNQPQHF	TGTGCCAGCAGTTACAGGGATAGCAATCAGCCCCAGCATTTT	TRBV6-5	-	TRBJ1-5	-
CASSESNKVDQPQHF	TGCGCCAGCAGTGAGTCTAACAAGGTGGATCAGCCCCAGCATTTT	TRBV10-2	-	TRBJ1-5	few
CASSQSANYGYTF	TGTGCCAGCTCCCAATCGGCTAACTATGGCTACACCTTC	TRBV25-1	-	TRBJ1-2	-
CASSSRFREKLFF	TGTGCCAGCAGTAGTCGTTTTCGGGAAAAACTGTTTTTT	TRBV25-1	-	TRBJ1-4	-
CASSEQETQYF	TGTGCCAGCAGTGAACAGGAGACCCAGTACTTC	TRBV2	-	TRBJ2-5	few
CASSIRSYPTGELFF	TGTGCCAGTAGTATTAGATCATACCCCACCGGGGAGCTGTTTTTT	TRBV19	-	TRBJ2-2	-
CAISEPRTVNTEAFF	TGTGCCATCAGTGAGCCCCGGACAGTGAACACTGAAGCTTTCTTT	TRBV10-3	-	TRBJ1-1	-
CASSMGQGAWYGYTF	TGTGCCAGTAGTATGGGACAGGGGGCTTGGTATGGCTACACCTTC	TRBV19	TRBD1	TRBJ1-2	few
CATEDRLVDTQYF	TGTGCCACTGAGGACAGACTTGTCGATACGCAGTATTTT	TRBV19	-	TRBJ2-3	-
CASSQVGDSNQFF	TGTGCCAGCAGCCAAGTAGGCGACAGTAATCAGTTCTTC	TRBV14	-	TRBJ2-1	-
CASSFQGSNTGELFF	TGTGCCAGCAGTTTCCAGGGCTCGAACACCGGGGAGCTGTTTTTT	TRBV27	-	TRBJ2-2	-
CASSLGQYNEKLFF	TGTGCCAGCAGTTTAGGACAGTACAATGAAAAACTGTTTTTT	TRBV27	-	TRBJ1-4	few
CASRDTRGADTQYF	TGTGCCAGCAGGGACACCCGTGGGGCAGATACGCAGTATTTT	TRBV7-3	-	TRBJ2-3	-
CSVGRGVGEKLFF	TGCAGCGTTGGTAGGGGCGTTGGTGAAAAACTGTTTTTT	TRBV29-1	-	TRBJ1-4	-
CASSYYGTGIVYEQYF	TGTGCCAGCAGTTATTACGGGACAGGGATTGTATACGAGCAGTACTTC	TRBV6-5	TRBD1	TRBJ2-7	-
CASSLGNQETQYF	TGTGCCAGCAGCCTCGGGAACCAAGAGACCCAGTACTTC	TRBV7-6	-	TRBJ2-5	-
CASSLSQGAADTQYF	TGCGCCAGCAGCTTGAGCCAGGGGGCGGCAGATACGCAGTATTTT	TRBV5-1	TRBD1	TRBJ2-3	-
CASRRQGTETQYF	TGTGCCAGCAGGCGACAGGGCACGGAGACCCAGTACTTC	TRBV6-5	TRBD1	TRBJ2-5	-
CASSQIPLGTEKQYGYTF	TGCGCCAGCAGCCAAATCCCTCTTGGGACGGAGAAACAGTATGGCTACACCTTC	TRBV4-3	-	TRBJ1-2	-
CASSDRGPAKNIQYF	TGTGCCAGCAGCGACAGGGGCCCAGCCAAAAACATTCAGTACTTC	TRBV7-2	TRBD1	TRBJ2-4	-
CASSWTSGLQETQYF	TGCGCCAGCAGCTGGACTAGCGGTCTCCAAGAGACCCAGTACTTC	TRBV5-1	TRBD2	TRBJ2-5	-
CASSEWDRPYEQYF	TGTGCCAGCAGTGAGTGGGACAGGCCTTACGAGCAGTACTTC	TRBV2	TRBD1	TRBJ2-7	-
CSVGGLRGQGSYEQYF	TGCAGCGTTGGAGGACTTAGGGGACAGGGTTCCTACGAGCAGTACTTC	TRBV29-1	TRBD1	TRBJ2-7	once
CASSLLDTQYF	TGTGCCAGCAGCTTGCTAGATACGCAGTATTTT	TRBV5-6	-	TRBJ2-3	-
CSARQGGNTEAFF	TGCAGCGCCCGACAGGGGGGGAACACTGAAGCTTTCTTT	TRBV29-1	TRBD1	TRBJ1-1	few
CASSQELLVYNEQFF	TGTGCCAGCAGCCAAGAGCTTCTCGTTTACAATGAGCAGTTCTTC	TRBV4-2	-	TRBJ2-1	-
CASSIARTGELFF	TGTGCCAGTAGTATCGCCCGAACCGGGGAGCTGTTTTTT	TRBV19	-	TRBJ2-2	-
CASSLRSGIAKNIQYF	TGTGCCAGCAGCTTAAGGAGCGGGATAGCCAAAAACATTCAGTACTTC	TRBV7-2	TRBD2	TRBJ2-4	-
CSVVSGAETQYF	TGCAGCGTTGTCTCGGGGGCCGAGACCCAGTACTTC	TRBV29-1	-	TRBJ2-5	-
CASSPGLALSDTQYF	TGTGCCAGCAGCCCGGGACTAGCGCTCTCAGATACGCAGTATTTT	TRBV7-3	TRBD2	TRBJ2-3	-
CASSVGADNEQFF	TGTGCCAGCAGCGTAGGGGCAGACAATGAGCAGTTCTTC	TRBV9	-	TRBJ2-1	few
CAWKPGQGINEKLFF	TGTGCCTGGAAGCCGGGACAGGGGATAAATGAAAAACTGTTTTTT	TRBV30	TRBD1	TRBJ1-4	-
CASSPSGPETQYF	TGTGCCAGCAGCCCATCGGGCCCGGAGACCCAGTACTTC	TRBV7-3	-	TRBJ2-5	few
CASSLLNTGELFF	TGCGCCAGCAGCTTGCTGAACACCGGGGAGCTGTTTTTT	TRBV5-1	-	TRBJ2-2	-
CASSLEDGELFF	TGTGCCAGCAGCTTGGAGGACGGGGAGCTGTTTTTT	TRBV5-4	-	TRBJ2-2	-
CASRARSYNQPQHF	TGTGCCAGCAGGGCCAGGAGCTATAATCAGCCCCAGCATTTT	TRBV6-5	-	TRBJ1-5	many
CSVGRDPLINAEAFF	TGCAGCGTGGGCCGGGACCCATTAATAAACGCTGAAGCTTTCTTT	TRBV29-1	-	TRBJ1-1	-